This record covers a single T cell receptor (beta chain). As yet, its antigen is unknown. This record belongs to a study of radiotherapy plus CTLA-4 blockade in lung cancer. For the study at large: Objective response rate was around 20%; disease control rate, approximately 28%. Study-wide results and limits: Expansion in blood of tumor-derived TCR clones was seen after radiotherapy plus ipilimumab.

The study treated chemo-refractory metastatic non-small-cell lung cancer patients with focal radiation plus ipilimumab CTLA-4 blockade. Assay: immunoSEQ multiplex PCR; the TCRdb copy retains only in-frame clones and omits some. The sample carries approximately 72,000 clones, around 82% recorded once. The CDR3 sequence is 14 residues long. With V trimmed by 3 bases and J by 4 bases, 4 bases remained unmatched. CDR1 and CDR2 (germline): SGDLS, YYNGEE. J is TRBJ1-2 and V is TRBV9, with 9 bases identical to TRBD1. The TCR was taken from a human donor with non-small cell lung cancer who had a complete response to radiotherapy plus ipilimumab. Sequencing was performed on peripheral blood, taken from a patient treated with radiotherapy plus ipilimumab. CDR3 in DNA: TGTGCCAGCAGCGCGGGGACAGGGCTCTATGGCTACACCTTC. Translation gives CASSAGTGLYGYTF.